These 16 T cell receptor beta chains were all obtained from the same sample, sequenced in a study of T cell changes during pregnancy in multiple sclerosis (dated by TCRdb to between 2018 and 2020). The library was built by means of the immunoSEQ multiplex PCR assay. TCRdb's version of the immuneACCESS table is confined to in-frame rearrangements and falls short of the full clone set. An unresolved V gene accounts for under half of the shortfall where checked; the remainder is of unknown origin. In all, the sample holds 45,000 to 50,000 clones, and 85% to 95% of those were seen once. Roughly 5.5% of the sample comes from the top ten. Sample: CD8+ T cells from peripheral blood mononuclear cells, taken before pregnancy. The source of these receptors is a female donor with multiple sclerosis, enrolled in a pregnancy study.

This clone was seen just once. The V and J genes are TRBV6-5 and TRBJ1-1, with 8 bases matching TRBD1. This CDR3 is built from 14 residues. The V gene end was trimmed by 9 bases and the J gene end by 4 bases; junction bases not matched to a gene: 10. Germline V gene sequence: CDR1 MNHEY, CDR2 SVGAGI. CDR3 DNA: TGTGCCAGTTCCCTCGACAGGGGTGGCACTGAAGCTTTCTTT. It specifies CASSLDRGGTEAFF.

The gene calls are TRBV27 and TRBJ1-1; TRBD1 might be the D (5 bases). V lost 10 bases, J lost 5 bases, and 17 bases lay in between. Looked up from germline, CDR1 is MNHEY and CDR2 is SMNVEV (reference sequence). This CDR3 contains 13 residues. The CDR3 region has the DNA TGTGCCACCTTGGGGGGTCAGGGTACTGAAGCTTTCTTT. Translation: CATLGGQGTEAFF.

The CDR3 DNA reads as TGTGCCAGCAGCTTGGTGGCGGGAGGGCTGAATGAGCAGTTCTTC. Translated, it gives CASSLVAGGLNEQFF. V and J are TRBV5-4 and TRBJ2-1, with 9 bases that match TRBD2. The V gene's germline CDR1 is SGHNT and CDR2 YYREEE (reference sequence). V shed 0 bases and J 7 bases; nucleotides not matched to a gene: 5. The CDR3 sequence is 15 residues long.

This clone has a single count. The chain employs TRBV27 and TRBJ2-3; D possibly corresponds to TRBD2 (6 bases). Germline values: CDR1 MNHEY, CDR2 SMNVEV (reference sequence). V was pared by 7 bases and J by 4 bases, with 15 bases between. The CDR3 totals 14 residues. CDR3 loop: CASKAGTPADTQYF. The CDR3 DNA reads as TGTGCCAGCAAGGCCGGGACTCCTGCAGATACGCAGTATTTT.

J is TRBJ2-7 and V is TRBV27; 9 nucleotides agree with TRBD1. The CDR3 runs to 18 residues. CDR1 is MNHEY and CDR2 is SMNVEV in the germline V gene (reference sequence). Germline trimming cut 2 bases from V and 2 bases from J; bases unmatched to any gene: 13. The CDR3 nucleotides are TGTGCCAGCAGTTTACACGGACAGGGGTCTCTCTTCACCTACGAGCAGTACTTC. Translated, it gives CASSLHGQGSLFTYEQYF.

The J gene is TRBJ2-7, the V gene TRBV7-6; possible D gene TRBD1, 5 bases. V shed 5 bases and J shed 3 bases, with 14 bases lying between them. Germline V lookup: CDR1 SGHVS, CDR2 FNYEAQ. The CDR3 is 14 residues long. The DNA of the CDR3 is TGTGCCAGCAGCGAATCCGACAGATTCTACGAGCAGTACTTC. Protein product: CASSESDRFYEQYF.

This clone was detected only once. The rearrangement uses TRBV27 and TRBJ2-7; TRBD2 matches at 8 bases. Losses at the gene ends were 8 bases for V and 3 bases for J; bases not matched to a gene: 9. This CDR3 is built from 14 residues. The germline V gene has CDR1 MNHEY and CDR2 SMNVEV (reference sequence). CDR3 DNA: TGTGCCAGCCGAGCGGGAGCCAGAGGCTACGAGCAGTACTTC. Amino acid sequence: CASRAGARGYEQYF.

The chain carries TRBV7-8 and TRBJ1-1; D uncertain. CDR1 is SGHVS and CDR2 is FQNEAQ in the germline V gene. V was pared by 2 bases and J by 2 bases, with 9 bases between. The CDR3 consists of 14 residues. The CDR3 DNA is TGTGCCAGCAGCTTAACCGGTACTAACACTGAAGCTTTCTTT. Translation gives CASSLTGTNTEAFF. The complete variable domain, with remaining parts taken from reference TRBV7-8 and TRBJ1-1, reads GAGVSQSPRYKVAKRGQDVALRCDPISGHVSLFWYQQALGQGPEFLTYFQNEAQLDKSGLPSDRFFAERPEGSVSTLKIQRTQQEDSAVYLCASSLTGTNTEAFFGQGTRLTVV.

J is TRBJ2-1 and V is TRBV6-5, with 7 nucleotides matching TRBD2. The CDR3 consists of 12 residues. From germline, CDR1 is MNHEY and CDR2 SVGAGI. The V segment lost 8 bases and the J segment 2 bases; nucleotides outside the gene matches: 0. CDR3 region: CASGLAYNEQFF. The CDR3 region has the DNA TGTGCCAGCGGACTAGCCTACAATGAGCAGTTCTTC.

The chain joins TRBV19 to TRBJ2-2; 7 bases map to TRBD1. CDR1 LNHDA and CDR2 SQIVND come from the germline V gene (reference sequence). The CDR3 has 13 residues. The J segment lost 9 bases and the V segment lost 7 bases, leaving 8 bases of the junction unmatched. The CDR3 DNA follows: TGTGCCAGTACCCCTACAGGGGCTTGGGAGCTGTTTTTT. Protein sequence: CASTPTGAWELFF.

This rearrangement joins TRBV7-6 to TRBJ1-2, with a tentative D call TRBD1 (6 bases). Germline CDR1 and CDR2: SGHVS and FNYEAQ. V dropped 10 bases and J dropped 3 bases, with 12 bases sitting between them. This CDR3 has 12 amino acids. CDR3: CATGPGDYGYTF. CDR3 coding DNA: TGTGCCACCGGGCCAGGGGACTATGGCTACACCTTC.

V gene TRBV30 combines with J gene TRBJ2-7, with TRBD2 as a possible D gene (6 bases). The germline V gene has CDR1 GTSNPN and CDR2 SVGIG (reference sequence). The CDR3 length is 12 residues. The V and J ends lost 0 bases and 3 bases respectively, with 6 bases between them. CDR3 nucleotides: TGTGCCTGGAGTGTGGGGGGCTACGAGCAGTACTTC. Translating gives CAWSVGGYEQYF.

CDR3 sequence (DNA): TGTGCCAGCAGTGAAGAGGACAGGGTCCGACAAGAGACCCAGTACTTC. This sequence encodes CASSEEDRVRQETQYF. The chain is built from TRBV6-1 and TRBJ2-5, with TRBD1 matching over 8 bases. Germline V gene data show CDR1 as MNHNS and CDR2 as SASEGT. This CDR3 region has 16 residues. J lost 2 bases, V lost 1 base, and 6 bases had no gene match.

This clone rates as large. V and J are TRBV9 and TRBJ2-7; 7 nucleotides align to TRBD1. In germline, CDR1 is SGDLS, CDR2 YYNGEE. The CDR3 loop spans 16 amino acids. Trimming cost V 1 base and J 2 bases; bases outside gene matches: 9. CDR3 amino acids: CASSVSKKTGPYEQYF. CDR3 coding DNA: TGTGCCAGCAGCGTAAGCAAAAAGACAGGGCCCTACGAGCAGTACTTC. Drawing the rest from reference TRBV9 and TRBJ2-7, the complete variable domain is DSGVTQTPKHLITATGQRVTLRCSPRSGDLSVYWYQQSLDQGLQFLIQYYNGEERAKGNILERFSAQQFPDLHSELNLSSLELGDSALYFCASSVSKKTGPYEQYFGPGTRLTVT.

The CDR3 reads CASSQDTTFDEQFF. CDR3 nucleotide sequence: TGCGCCAGCAGCCAAGATACAACCTTCGATGAGCAGTTCTTC. V gene TRBV4-1 combines with J gene TRBJ2-1; D call uncertain. Trimming shortened V by 0 bases and J by 8 bases, and 11 bases separated the two germline ends. CDR1 and CDR2 (germline): MGHRA, YSYEKL. The CDR3 loop spans 14 amino acids.

The V call is TRBV27, the J call TRBJ1-1; D is ambiguous. Trimming stripped 5 bases from V and 1 base from J, with 5 bases between. The germline gives CDR1 MNHEY, CDR2 SMNVEV (reference sequence). There are 12 residues in the CDR3. CDR3 in DNA: TGTGCCAGCAGTACAGCGAACACTGAAGCTTTCTTT. Encoded protein: CASSTANTEAFF.